A single sample gave rise to the 23 T cell receptor beta chains below, sequenced in a study of blood T cell repertoires in COVID-19. Sequenced by immunoSEQ multiplex PCR; TCRdb stores in-frame clones only, minus some. Among 120,000 to 150,000 clones listed, roughly 87% were seen once. Material for sequencing was peripheral blood. The receptor source for this set is a woman between 50 and 59 years old with acute or convalescent COVID-19.

This chain links TRBV5-1 with TRBJ2-7; no clear D. In germline, CDR1 is SGHRS, CDR2 YFSETQ. V shed 0 bases and J shed 3 bases, with 10 bases lying between them. The CDR3 is made up of 14 amino acids. CDR3 sequence reads: CASSLDPANYEQYF. CDR3 in DNA: TGCGCCAGCAGCTTGGATCCAGCGAACTACGAGCAGTACTTC.

J is TRBJ2-3 and V is TRBV4-1, with 7 bases aligning to TRBD2. V lost 0 bases to trimming and J lost 2 bases; unmatched junction nucleotides: 5. The germline V gene encodes CDR1 MGHRA and CDR2 YSYEKL. The CDR3 is 16 residues long. The CDR3 is CASSQEPAGITDTQYF. For the CDR3, the DNA is TGCGCCAGCAGCCAAGAGCCAGCGGGGATCACAGATACGCAGTATTTT.

This chain links TRBV9 with TRBJ2-7; TRBD1 aligns across 9 bases. Per germline, CDR1 SGDLS and CDR2 YYNGEE. V lost 0 bases and J lost 2; bases outside the gene matches: 3. This CDR3 spans 15 amino acids. The CDR3 loop is CASSVEGQGAYEQYF. As DNA, the CDR3 is TGTGCCAGCAGCGTAGAGGGACAGGGAGCCTACGAGCAGTACTTC. The full variable domain, its missing parts supplied by reference TRBV9 and TRBJ2-7, is DSGVTQTPKHLITATGQRVTLRCSPRSGDLSVYWYQQSLDQGLQFLIQYYNGEERAKGNILERFSAQQFPDLHSELNLSSLELGDSALYFCASSVEGQGAYEQYFGPGTRLTVT.

The V and J genes are TRBV10-1 and TRBJ2-1; TRBD1 matches 10 bases. CDR1 WNHNN and CDR2 SYGVQD come from the germline V gene (reference sequence). Germline trimming cut 6 bases from V and 9 bases from J; bases unmatched to any gene: 11. This CDR3 region has 15 residues. CDR3 loop: CASSSLPDRGPEQFF. In DNA form, the CDR3 reads TGCGCCAGCAGCTCTTTACCTGACAGGGGGCCTGAGCAGTTCTTC.

This clone was counted a single time. The chain recombines TRBV9 with TRBJ2-2; the match to TRBD2 covers 14 bases. The V and J ends lost 5 bases and 3 bases, in that order; junction bases with no gene match: 0. The V gene's germline CDR1 is SGDLS and CDR2 YYNGEE. The CDR3 loop spans 15 amino acids. The CDR3 DNA follows: TGTGCCAGCAGGGGACTAGCGGGAGACACCGGGGAGCTGTTTTTT. Translated: CASRGLAGDTGELFF.

The rearrangement uses TRBV20-1 and TRBJ2-1; 8 nucleotides match TRBD2. The CDR3 loop spans 16 amino acids. The germline gives CDR1 DFQATT, CDR2 SNEGSKA (reference sequence). Trimming at V came to 3 bases and at J to 5 bases, leaving 12 bases not matched to a gene. As DNA, the CDR3 is TGCAGTGCTAGTCGGCCCTCTAGCGGGTCCCACAATGAGCAGTTCTTC. This codes for CSASRPSSGSHNEQFF.

The gene calls are TRBV5-4 and TRBJ2-7; 10 positions match TRBD2. Trimming cost V 0 bases and J 4 bases; bases outside gene matches: 13. This CDR3 contains 18 residues. CDR1 and CDR2 from the germline V gene are SGHNT and YYREEE (reference sequence). The CDR3 loop is CASSLDSSGSSLGYEQYF. DNA for the CDR3: TGTGCCAGCAGCTTGGATTCTAGCGGGAGTTCATTGGGGTACGAGCAGTACTTC.

V is TRBV7-2 and J is TRBJ2-5; weak D call: TRBD1 (5 bases). CDR1 is SGHTA and CDR2 is FQGNSA in the germline V gene. This CDR3 has 13 residues. Trimming shortened V by 7 bases and J by 5 bases, and 14 bases separated the two germline ends. CDR3 nucleotide sequence: TGTGCCAGCACTAGGGGCGCAGGGGAGACCCAGTACTTC. This encodes CASTRGAGETQYF.

The V gene is TRBV6-5, the J gene TRBJ1-4; a weak D match, TRBD1 (6 bases). The CDR3 extends over 14 amino acids. Trimming removed 6 bases from V and 8 bases from J, with 16 bases in between. The V gene's germline CDR1 is MNHEY and CDR2 SVGAGI. DNA of the CDR3: TGTGCCAGCAGAACCAACAGGGTGGGGGAAAAACTGTTTTTT. It codes for CASRTNRVGEKLFF.

The CDR3, as DNA: TGTGCCAGCAGCTACAGCAACACCGGAGGCACTGAGCAGTTCTTC. Protein product: CASSYSNTGGTEQFF. The chain has TRBV5-6 and TRBJ2-1; weak D call: TRBD2 (5 bases). Trimming pared 3 bases from V and 9 bases from J, leaving 19 bases between. Germline CDR1 SGHDT, CDR2 YYEEEE. The CDR3 totals 15 residues.

The chain links TRBV10-1 to TRBJ1-1, with D perhaps TRBD1 (6 bases). The germline V and J ends were trimmed by 3 bases and 0 bases, with 14 bases remaining between them. Germline lookup yields CDR1 WNHNN and CDR2 SYGVQD (reference sequence). The CDR3 totals 16 residues. CDR3 sequence (DNA): TGCGCCAGCAGTGATCAGGGGTGGGAGTTGAACACTGAAGCTTTCTTT. This sequence encodes CASSDQGWELNTEAFF.

This chain links TRBV9 with TRBJ2-1, with 8 nucleotides matching TRBD2. The CDR3 is 15 amino acids. The germline V gene encodes CDR1 SGDLS and CDR2 YYNGEE. V trimming: 1 base; J trimming: 3 bases; junction bases outside the gene matches: 3. This CDR3 reads CASSVFGTSYNEQFF. CDR3 coding DNA: TGTGCCAGCAGCGTATTCGGGACTAGCTACAATGAGCAGTTCTTC.

This clone has a single count. The chain couples TRBV19 to TRBJ2-3, with D possibly being TRBD2 (6 bases). V lost 3 bases to trimming and J lost 2 bases, with 12 bases between them. The CDR3 consists of 15 residues. Germline-derived CDR1 and CDR2 are LNHDA and SQIVND (reference sequence). CDR3 protein: CASSIRGGITDTQYF. In DNA, the CDR3 is TGTGCCAGTAGTATTCGAGGCGGGATCACAGATACGCAGTATTTT.

This chain uses TRBV4-2 with TRBJ2-5; 7 positions match TRBD2. The V gene's germline CDR1 is LGHNA and CDR2 YNFKEQ. The CDR3 loop spans 18 amino acids. V was clipped by 1 base and J by 1 base; unmatched bases: 12. For the CDR3, the DNA is TGTGCCAGCAGCCAAGTAGGGCAGGAGCGGGGCCCCCAAGAGACCCAGTACTTC. This gives the protein CASSQVGQERGPQETQYF.

As to this clone: The same CDR3 also results from other DNA sequences found in this sample. V is TRBV12-3 or TRBV12-4 and J is TRBJ2-5, with D possibly TRBD1 on 6 matching bases. The V and J ends lost 1 base and 3 bases respectively, with 6 bases between them. CDR3 size: 13 residues. The CDR3 region is CASSLDREETQYF. Written as DNA, the CDR3 is TGTGCCAGCAGTTTAGACAGGGAAGAGACCCAGTACTTC.

V gene TRBV4-2 combines with J gene TRBJ1-2; D gene ambiguous. Germline CDR1 is LGHNA and CDR2 is YNFKEQ. This CDR3 is built from 14 residues. Trimming removed 0 bases from V and 4 bases from J, with 9 bases in between. The CDR3 protein is CASSQDLGSYGYTF. The CDR3 nucleotides are TGTGCCAGCAGCCAAGATCTGGGGAGCTATGGCTACACCTTC.

The chain combines TRBV14 with TRBJ1-1; TRBD1 matches 7 bases. The CDR3 sequence is 15 residues long. In germline, CDR1 is SGHDN, CDR2 FVKESK. J gave up 0 bases and V 4 bases, and 5 bases lay outside the gene matches. The CDR3 DNA follows: TGTGCCAGCAGCCGATGGACAGGATTGAACACTGAAGCTTTCTTT. Amino acid sequence: CASSRWTGLNTEAFF.

This clone was seen a handful of times. V and J are TRBV7-3 and TRBJ1-5; TRBD1 agrees at 10 bases. V was clipped by 9 bases and J by 6 bases; unmatched bases: 8. The CDR3 length is 14 residues. Germline values: CDR1 SGHTA, CDR2 FQGTGA. In nucleotides, the CDR3 is TGTGCCAGTAGCCCCGGGACAGGGGTTCAGCCCCAGCATTTT. It specifies CASSPGTGVQPQHF.

The J gene is TRBJ1-1, the V gene TRBV7-3; D perhaps matches TRBD1 (5 bases). V was pared by 1 base and J by 5 bases, with 11 bases between. The germline V gene has CDR1 SGHTA and CDR2 FQGTGA. The length of the CDR3 is 14 residues. Here the CDR3 DNA reads TGTGCCAGCAGCTTAAATCAGGGATTGACTGAAGCTTTCTTT. Its protein is CASSLNQGLTEAFF.

This chain connects TRBV21-1 to TRBJ2-2; TRBD2 is the table's D call, not checked against the DNA. TRBV21-1 is reported as a pseudogene. This CDR3 is 20 amino acids long. CDR3 in amino acids: CASSKASHTTKSPRGGELFF. CDR3 DNA sequence: TGTGCCAGCAGCAAAGCCTCTCATACCACAAAGTCCCCCCGGGGGGGGGAGCTGTTTTTT.

Notes on this clone: Distinct nucleotide sequences in the sample also encode this CDR3. This sequence joins TRBV29-1 and TRBJ2-7; maybe TRBD1 (6 bases). V was pared by 1 base and J by 4 bases, with 8 bases between. The CDR3 is made up of 12 amino acids. Germline CDR1 is SQVTM and CDR2 is ANQGSEA. The CDR3 DNA reads TGCAGCGTTGAAGCTACAGGGTACGAGCAGTACTTC. Protein sequence: CSVEATGYEQYF.

The chain combines TRBV10-1 with TRBJ2-5; perhaps TRBD2 as D (6 bases). The germline CDR1 and CDR2 sequences are WNHNN and SYGVQD (reference sequence). The CDR3 runs 13 residues. V was pared by 4 bases and J by 2 bases, with 8 bases between. In nucleotides, the CDR3 is TGCGCCAGCAGTGGTAGCGGTCAAGAGACCCAGTACTTC. Translation gives CASSGSGQETQYF.

The V gene is TRBV24-1, the J gene TRBJ2-3; TRBD1 matches at 8 bases. The CDR3 consists of 17 residues. V gave up 5 bases and J gave up 6 bases; unmatched junction bases: 15. Germline V CDR1 and CDR2: KGHDR, SFDVKD. CDR3: CATSGLAPGGLSDTQYF. In DNA, the CDR3 is TGTGCCACCAGTGGTTTAGCCCCAGGGGGCTTATCGGATACGCAGTATTTT.